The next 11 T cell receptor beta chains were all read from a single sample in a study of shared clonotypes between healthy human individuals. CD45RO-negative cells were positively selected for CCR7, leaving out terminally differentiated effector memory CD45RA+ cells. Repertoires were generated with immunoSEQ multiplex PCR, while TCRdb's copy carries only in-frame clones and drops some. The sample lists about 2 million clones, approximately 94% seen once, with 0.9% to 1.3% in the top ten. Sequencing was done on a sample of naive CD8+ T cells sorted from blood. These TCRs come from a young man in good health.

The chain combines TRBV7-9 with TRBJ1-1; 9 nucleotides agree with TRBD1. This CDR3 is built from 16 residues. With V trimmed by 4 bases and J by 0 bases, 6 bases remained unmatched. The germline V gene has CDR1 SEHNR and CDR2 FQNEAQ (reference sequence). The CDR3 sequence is CASSSAGTGMNTEAFF. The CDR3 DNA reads TGTGCCAGCAGCTCCGCCGGGACAGGGATGAACACTGAAGCTTTCTTT.

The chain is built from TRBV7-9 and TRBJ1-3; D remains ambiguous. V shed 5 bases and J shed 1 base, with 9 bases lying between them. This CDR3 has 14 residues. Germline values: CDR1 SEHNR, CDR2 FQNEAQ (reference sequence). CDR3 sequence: CASSAEWSGNTIYF. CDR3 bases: TGTGCCAGCAGCGCAGAATGGTCTGGAAACACCATATATTTT.

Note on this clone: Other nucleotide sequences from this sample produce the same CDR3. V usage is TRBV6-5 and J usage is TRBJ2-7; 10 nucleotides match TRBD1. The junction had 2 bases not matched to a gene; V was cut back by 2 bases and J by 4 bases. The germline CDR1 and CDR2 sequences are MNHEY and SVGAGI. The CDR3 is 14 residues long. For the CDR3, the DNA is TGTGCCAGCAGTTACGGGACAGGGGCATACGAGCAGTACTTC. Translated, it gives CASSYGTGAYEQYF.

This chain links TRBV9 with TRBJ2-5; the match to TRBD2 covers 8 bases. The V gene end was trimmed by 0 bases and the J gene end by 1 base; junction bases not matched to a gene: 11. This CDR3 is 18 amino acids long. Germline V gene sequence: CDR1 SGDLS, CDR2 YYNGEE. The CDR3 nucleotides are TGTGCCAGCAGCGTAGATTTGCGGGGGGCTCACCCCCAAGAGACCCAGTACTTC. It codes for CASSVDLRGAHPQETQYF.

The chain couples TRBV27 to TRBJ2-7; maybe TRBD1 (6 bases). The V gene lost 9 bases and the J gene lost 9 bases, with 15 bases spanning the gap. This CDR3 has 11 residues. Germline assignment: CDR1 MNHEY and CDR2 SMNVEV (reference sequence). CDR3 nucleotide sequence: TGTGCCAGTTACCAGGGGTTTAGGCAGTACTTC. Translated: CASYQGFRQYF.

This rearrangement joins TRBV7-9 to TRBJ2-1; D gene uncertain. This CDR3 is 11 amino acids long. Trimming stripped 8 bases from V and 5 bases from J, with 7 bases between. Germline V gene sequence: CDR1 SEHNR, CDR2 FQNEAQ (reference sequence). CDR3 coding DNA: TGTGCCAGCCAAGCAGACAATGAGCAGTTCTTC. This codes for CASQADNEQFF.

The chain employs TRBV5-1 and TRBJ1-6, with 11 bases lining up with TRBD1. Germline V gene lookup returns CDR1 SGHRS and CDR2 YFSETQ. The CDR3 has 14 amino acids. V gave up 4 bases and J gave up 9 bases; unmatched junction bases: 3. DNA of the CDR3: TGCGCCAGCAGCGCCGGGACAGGGGGTTCACCCCTCCACTTT. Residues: CASSAGTGGSPLHF.

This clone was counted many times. The CDR3 coding sequence is TGTGCCAGCAGCCCCCCTTTGGGTCGGGCCCCGGAAGGAAAACTGTTTTTT. Translating it yields CASSPPLGRAPEGKLFF. The V gene is TRBV7-9, the J gene TRBJ1-4; no clear D gene. This CDR3 contains 17 residues. CDR1 is SEHNR, CDR2 FQNEAQ, per germline (reference sequence). The V end was cut by 5 bases, the J end by 10 bases, with 26 bases between.

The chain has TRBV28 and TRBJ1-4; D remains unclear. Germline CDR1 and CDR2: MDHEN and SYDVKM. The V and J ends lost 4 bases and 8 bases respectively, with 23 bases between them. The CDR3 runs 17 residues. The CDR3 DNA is TGTGCCAGCAGTTCCCTCGGGGAGGATGGGGTTGGGGAAAAACTGTTTTTT. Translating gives CASSSLGEDGVGEKLFF.

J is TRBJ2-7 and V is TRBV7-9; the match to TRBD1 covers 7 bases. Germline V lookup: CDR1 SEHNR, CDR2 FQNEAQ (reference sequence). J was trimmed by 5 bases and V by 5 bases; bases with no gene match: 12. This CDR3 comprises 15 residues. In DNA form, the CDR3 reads TGTGCCAGCAGCGTCACCTTCGGGACAGCGGACGAGCAGTACTTC. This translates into CASSVTFGTADEQYF.

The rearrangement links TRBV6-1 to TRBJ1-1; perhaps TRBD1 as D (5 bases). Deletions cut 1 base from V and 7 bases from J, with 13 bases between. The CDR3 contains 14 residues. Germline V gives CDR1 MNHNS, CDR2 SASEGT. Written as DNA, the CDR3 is TGTGCCAGCAGTGAAGTTGCGGGGCTGCATGAAGCTTTCTTT. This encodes CASSEVAGLHEAFF.